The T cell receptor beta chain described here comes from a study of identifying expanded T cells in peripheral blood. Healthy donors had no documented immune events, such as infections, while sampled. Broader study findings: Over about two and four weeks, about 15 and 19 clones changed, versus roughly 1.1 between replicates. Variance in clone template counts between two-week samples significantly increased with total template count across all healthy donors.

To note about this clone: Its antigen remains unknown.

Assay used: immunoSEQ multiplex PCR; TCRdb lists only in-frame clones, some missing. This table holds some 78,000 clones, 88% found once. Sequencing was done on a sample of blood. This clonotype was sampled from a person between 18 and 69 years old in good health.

The CDR3 region is CASSPALANVLTF. The CDR3 nucleotides read TGTGCCAGCAGCCCAGCCTTGGCCAACGTCCTGACTTTC. This chain connects TRBV9 to TRBJ2-6; D gene uncertain. The CDR3 has 13 residues. V lost 4 bases and J lost 6, with 8 bases in between. Germline V gives CDR1 SGDLS, CDR2 YYNGEE.